The rows below give T cell receptor beta chains drawn from one sample of a study of blood T cell repertoires in COVID-19. Profiling relied on immunoSEQ multiplex PCR, and the TCRdb table lists in-frame clones only, not all of them. Counted here are some 170,000 clones, around 90% occurring once; the ten biggest clones make up about 1.6%. Sequenced sample: peripheral blood. The source of these receptors is a woman aged 45-60 years with acute or convalescent COVID-19. CDR3s include the opening cysteine and the closing phenylalanine or tryptophan. A D gene is named only where the DNA matches it firmly. Some rows mark clone size as missing; the rest say once, few, many or name a class of expanded clone.

CDR3nt: TGTGCCCTCGGGGGGGCGCAACAAGATGGCTACACCTTC
CDR3aa: CALGGAQQDGYTF
d_gene: NA
abundance: NA
j_gene: TRBJ1-2
v_gene: TRBV6-5

CDR3nt: TGTGCCAGCAGCTCCAACCCCGTGGTAGCGGGGCCTACCTACGAGCAGTACTTC
CDR3aa: CASSSNPVVAGPTYEQYF
d_gene: TRBD2
abundance: NA
j_gene: TRBJ2-7
v_gene: TRBV7-8

CDR3nt: TGTGCCAGCAGCTTGCGGGGGAGCAATCAGCCCCAGCATTTT
CDR3aa: CASSLRGSNQPQHF
d_gene: NA
abundance: NA
j_gene: TRBJ1-5
v_gene: TRBV7-2

CDR3nt: TGTGCCAGCAGCCAGATGGCTAGCGGGGGCTCTGGGGCCAACGTCCTGACTTTC
CDR3aa: CASSQMASGGSGANVLTF
d_gene: TRBD2
abundance: NA
j_gene: TRBJ2-6
v_gene: TRBV3-1/TRBV3-2

CDR3nt: TGTGCCAGCAAACTAGCGGGGGTCTACAATGAGCAGTTCTTC
CDR3aa: CASKLAGVYNEQFF
d_gene: TRBD2
abundance: NA
j_gene: TRBJ2-1
v_gene: TRBV27

CDR3nt: TGCAGTGCTAGTAACAGGGGGAAAACCGAGACCCAGTACTTC
CDR3aa: CSASNRGKTETQYF
d_gene: TRBD1
abundance: once
j_gene: TRBJ2-5
v_gene: TRBV20-1

CDR3nt: TGTGCCAGCAGCGTTGGACAGGGCCCCACTGAAGCTTTCTTT
CDR3aa: CASSVGQGPTEAFF
d_gene: TRBD1
abundance: NA
j_gene: TRBJ1-1
v_gene: TRBV9

CDR3nt: TGCGCCAGCAGCTTGGCCGGGCTGGGAGAGCCCCAGCATTTT
CDR3aa: CASSLAGLGEPQHF
d_gene: NA
abundance: NA
j_gene: TRBJ1-5
v_gene: TRBV5-1

CDR3nt: TGCAGTGCTAGTGGACTAGCGGGGGAAGCCTCCGAGGAGACCCAGTACTTC
CDR3aa: CSASGLAGEASEETQYF
d_gene: TRBD2
abundance: NA
j_gene: TRBJ2-5
v_gene: TRBV20-1

CDR3nt: TGTGCCAGTGCTCAAGGGGATACCAATCAGCCCCAGCATTTT
CDR3aa: CASAQGDTNQPQHF
d_gene: NA
abundance: NA
j_gene: TRBJ1-5
v_gene: TRBV19

CDR3nt: TGTGCCAGCAGCAAATGGACAGGGGATCATGAAGCTTTCTTT
CDR3aa: CASSKWTGDHEAFF
d_gene: TRBD1
abundance: NA
j_gene: TRBJ1-1
v_gene: TRBV14

CDR3nt: TGTGCCAGCAGCCCGGGGAACCCGAGCTCCTACAATGAGCAGTTCTTC
CDR3aa: CASSPGNPSSYNEQFF
d_gene: NA
abundance: NA
j_gene: TRBJ2-1
v_gene: TRBV7-7

CDR3nt: TGTGCCAGCAGTTATCGGGACACTGAAGCTTTCTTT
CDR3aa: CASSYRDTEAFF
d_gene: NA
abundance: once
j_gene: TRBJ1-1
v_gene: TRBV6-2/TRBV6-3

CDR3nt: TGTGCCAGCAGCAAAGCAGGGGGCCACACTGAAGCTTTCTTT
CDR3aa: CASSKAGGHTEAFF
d_gene: TRBD1
abundance: once
j_gene: TRBJ1-1
v_gene: TRBV11-3

CDR3nt: TGTGCCAGCAGCCCGACGGGGTCCAGCAATCAGCCCCAGCATTTT
CDR3aa: CASSPTGSSNQPQHF
d_gene: NA
abundance: once
j_gene: TRBJ1-5
v_gene: TRBV7-2

CDR3nt: TGTGCCAGCAGCTTAAGGGAGGGAGGCTATGGCTACACCTTC
CDR3aa: CASSLREGGYGYTF
d_gene: NA
abundance: NA
j_gene: TRBJ1-2
v_gene: TRBV7-8

CDR3nt: TGTGCCAGCTCACCACCGAGGCGGTCAACTAATGAAAAACTGTTTTTT
CDR3aa: CASSPPRRSTNEKLFF
d_gene: NA
abundance: NA
j_gene: TRBJ1-4
v_gene: TRBV18

CDR3nt: TGTGCCAGCAGCTTAGAGGGACAGGGTCACACTGAAGCTTTCTTT
CDR3aa: CASSLEGQGHTEAFF
d_gene: TRBD1
abundance: NA
j_gene: TRBJ1-1
v_gene: TRBV7-9

CDR3nt: TGTGCCAGCAGCTTAGATTTCAGGGGCACAGATACGCAGTATTTT
CDR3aa: CASSLDFRGTDTQYF
d_gene: NA
abundance: once
j_gene: TRBJ2-3
v_gene: TRBV11-3

CDR3nt: TGTGCCAGCAGTGGAGGAACAGATACGCAGTATTTT
CDR3aa: CASSGGTDTQYF
d_gene: NA
abundance: NA
j_gene: TRBJ2-3
v_gene: TRBV12-3/TRBV12-4